A selection of T cell receptor beta chains follows, all from one sample in a study of response to subunit inactivated influenza vaccine. TCRdb processed the RT-PCR reads anew with MiXCR; each CDR3 protein has one entry. The sample lists hundreds of thousands of distinct CDR3 sequences, 11% to 15% seen once, with 7.5% to 9% in the top ten. The sequences come from PBMCs from blood, collected around 14 days before vaccination. The receptors shown here come from a man aged 50-59 years who received an inactivated influenza vaccine. Both conserved end residues are part of each CDR3.

J gene | V gene | CDR3 protein
TRBJ2-1 | TRBV27 | CASSLYAGGVNEQFF
TRBJ2-1 | TRBV12-3/TRBV12-4 | CASSLTGLSNEQFF
TRBJ2-1 | TRBV11-2 | CASGSGIYNEQFF
TRBJ1-5 | TRBV30 | CAWGRGFNQPQHF
TRBJ2-7 | TRBV4-1 | CASRQTETGTYEQYF
TRBJ2-2 | TRBV12-3/TRBV12-4 | CASTIPGVPGELFF
TRBJ1-5 | TRBV5-1 | CASSQGTADSNQPQHF
TRBJ1-2 | TRBV4-1 | CASSQDDFIGGSYGYTF
TRBJ2-1 | TRBV12-3/TRBV12-4 | CASSFPGQGRDEQFF
TRBJ2-2 | TRBV5-1 | CASSSQARELAGELFF
TRBJ2-1 | TRBV29-1 | CSVLGLAGGPYGEQFF
TRBJ2-5 | TRBV6-2/TRBV6-3 | CASRSGLRMETQYF
TRBJ1-5 | TRBV6-6 | CASKQNFNQPQHF
TRBJ2-7 | TRBV7-6 | CASSLNSDSTYEQYF